The rows below give T cell receptor beta chains drawn from one sample of a study of monozygotic twins with cystic fibrosis. Generated by immunoSEQ multiplex PCR, the TCRdb table keeps only in-frame clones and is missing some. The table includes under 20,000 clones, nearly 98% detected once. The specimen sequenced was blood. All receptors derive from a woman aged 25 to 39 with cystic fibrosis. CDR3s leave out the opening cysteine and the closing phenylalanine or tryptophan. Fields, in order: J gene, CDR3 length, V gene, CDR3 protein.

>TRBJ1-2|11|TRBV12-5
ASGLAQGYGYT
>TRBJ1-1|11|TRBV9
ASSTGGAAEAF
>TRBJ1-1|11|TRBV27
ASTHSMNTEAF
>TRBJ2-5|13|TRBV4-3
ASSKAGRYGETQY
>TRBJ1-6|12|TRBV4-1
ASSQDPQGSPLH
>TRBJ2-5|15|TRBV7-6
ASSLAPDRGIRETQY
>TRBJ1-2|12|TRBV6-5
ASRGTDSNYGYT
>TRBJ2-2|12|TRBV11-2
ASSLLAGEWELF
>TRBJ1-4|13|TRBV5-1
ASSWGGGVDEKLF
>TRBJ2-1|11|TRBV5-1
ASVGLAGNEQF
>TRBJ1-4|12|TRBV19
ASTDRPRDEKLF
>TRBJ2-1|14|TRBV7-2
ASSLVSASSYNEQF
>TRBJ2-3|10|TRBV12-5
ASGKDLPTAY
>TRBJ1-4|15|TRBV5-4
ASSAGPQGAGNEKLF
>TRBJ1-1|14|TRBV4-1
ASSPNTGRGNTEAF
>TRBJ1-1|12|TRBV5-4
ASSFTGVGTEAF
>TRBJ2-3|15|TRBV7-2
ASSLVGVSGGTGTQY
>TRBJ1-2|14|TRBV7-9
ASSLTPGPTNHGYT
>TRBJ1-3|14|TRBV6-6
ASSYPGKIPGNTIY
>TRBJ1-2|10|TRBV29-1
SVGRGTYGYT
>TRBJ1-5|14|TRBV15
ATSTTPGTGGQPQH
>TRBJ1-5|11|TRBV30
AWSGQGSQPQH
>TRBJ2-2|10|TRBV30
AWSDFTGELF
>TRBJ2-7|12|TRBV27
ASSPGLRGYEQY
>TRBJ1-1|14|TRBV6-6
ASSYRGRWTNTEAF
>TRBJ2-7|14|TRBV7-8
ASSLGLRRSSYEQY
>TRBJ1-4|10|TRBV7-2
ASSLSLGKLF
>TRBJ1-2|13|TRBV29-1
SVSGVEGGLYGYT